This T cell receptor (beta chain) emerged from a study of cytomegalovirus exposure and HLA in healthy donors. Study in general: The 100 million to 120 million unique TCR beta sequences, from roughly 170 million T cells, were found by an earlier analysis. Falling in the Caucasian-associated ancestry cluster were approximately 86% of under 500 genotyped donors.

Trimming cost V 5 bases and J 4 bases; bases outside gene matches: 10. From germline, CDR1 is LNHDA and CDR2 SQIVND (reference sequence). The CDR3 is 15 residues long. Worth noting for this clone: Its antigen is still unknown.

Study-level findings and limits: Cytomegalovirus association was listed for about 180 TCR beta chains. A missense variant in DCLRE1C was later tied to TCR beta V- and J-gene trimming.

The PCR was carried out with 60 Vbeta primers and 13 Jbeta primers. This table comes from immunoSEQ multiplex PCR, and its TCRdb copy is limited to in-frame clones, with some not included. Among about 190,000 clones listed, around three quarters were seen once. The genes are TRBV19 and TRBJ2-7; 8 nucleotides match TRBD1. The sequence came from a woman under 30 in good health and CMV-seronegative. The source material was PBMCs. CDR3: CASSYQGAKVYEQYF. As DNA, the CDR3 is TGTGCCAGTAGTTACCAGGGGGCTAAGGTTTACGAGCAGTACTTC.